This entry is about one T cell receptor beta chain. Its antigen is still unknown. Some clones are missing from TCRdb's copy, which holds only in-frame ones; the method was immunoSEQ multiplex PCR. The repertoire includes around 75,000 clones, approximately 78% of them detected once, and 1.1% sits in the top ten. The sample belongs to a study of OX40 agonist ivuxolimab in advanced cancers. As for the study in general: Anti-PD-1, anti-PD-L1 or anti-CTLA-4 therapy given earlier was allowed, and around 40% had some.

Overall study findings and caveats: By week 6 at 0.1 to 3.0 mg/kg, blood CD4+ and CD8+ T cells had expanded clonally.

There are 12 residues in the CDR3. Deletions cut 8 bases from V and 6 bases from J, with 14 bases between. The V gene's germline CDR1 is MNHNY and CDR2 SVGAGI (reference sequence). Specimen: CD4+ or CD8+ T cells sorted from blood, collected in a trial of the OX40 agonist ivuxolimab. The chain joins TRBV6-6 to TRBJ2-7; D perhaps matches TRBD1 (5 bases). The receptor was derived from an adult with an advanced solid tumor such as melanoma, head and neck, liver or kidney cancer. This CDR3 reads CASSLRGSEQYF. CDR3 in DNA: TGTGCCAGCTCCCTTAGGGGCAGCGAGCAGTACTTC.